This record covers a single T cell receptor beta chain. The data stem from a study of blood T cell repertoires in COVID-19. Turning to the study itself: The United States, Italy and Spain supplied acute and convalescent COVID-19 samples. The analysed material was cDNA or gDNA that came from T cells, B-cell-depleted T cells, or PBMCs.

Per the original methods: Amplification of reference gene primers provided the estimated nucleated cell counts. The data were produced by immunoSEQ multiplex PCR, yet TCRdb's version contains in-frame clones alone and is incomplete. D and trimming were read from the DNA, whereas the V and J calls and clone size are those reported in that table. The sample has 150,000 to 200,000 clones, roughly nine tenths seen once. The CDR3 consists of 13 residues. CDR1 is SEHNR and CDR2 is FQNEAQ in the germline V gene (reference sequence). Trimming shortened V by 4 bases and J by 6 bases, and 12 bases separated the two germline ends.

The source is a man aged 60-69 years with acute or convalescent COVID-19. The J gene is TRBJ2-5, the V gene TRBV7-9; TRBD1 might be the D (5 bases). Sequencing was performed on peripheral blood. The CDR3 DNA sequence: TGTGCCAGCAGCTGGACAACCATGCAGACCCAGTACTTC. Residues: CASSWTTMQTQYF.